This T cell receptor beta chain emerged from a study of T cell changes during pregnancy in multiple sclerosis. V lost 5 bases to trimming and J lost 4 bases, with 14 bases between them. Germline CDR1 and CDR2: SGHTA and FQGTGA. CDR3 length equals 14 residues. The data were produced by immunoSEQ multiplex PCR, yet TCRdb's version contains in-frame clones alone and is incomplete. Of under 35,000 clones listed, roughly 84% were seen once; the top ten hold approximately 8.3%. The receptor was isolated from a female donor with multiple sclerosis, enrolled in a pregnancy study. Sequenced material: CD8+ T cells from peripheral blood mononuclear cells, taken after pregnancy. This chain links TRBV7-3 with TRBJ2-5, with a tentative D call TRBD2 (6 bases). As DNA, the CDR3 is TGTGCCAGCAGCCTTACGGGGGTTGGAGAGACCCAGTACTTC. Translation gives CASSLTGVGETQYF. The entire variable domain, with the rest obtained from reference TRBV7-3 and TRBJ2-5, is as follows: GAGVSQTPSNKVTEKGKYVELRCDPISGHTALYWYRQSLGQGPEFLIYFQGTGAADDSGLPNDRFFAVRPEGSVSTLKIQRTERGDSAVYLCASSLTGVGETQYFGPGTRLLVL.